These T cell receptor beta chains were read from a single sample in a study of cytomegalovirus exposure and HLA in healthy donors. The protocol was immunoSEQ multiplex PCR, while the TCRdb copy is restricted to in-frame clones and leaves out a portion. Of 80,000 to 130,000 clones listed, under 80% are singletons. Material: PBMCs. The receptors stem from a woman between 45 and 60 years old in good health and CMV-seropositive. The CDR3 runs from the conserved cysteine through the conserved F or W. The order of the fields is J gene, clone size, V gene, D gene, CDR3 DNA, CDR3 protein. The D gene is left open where the match is weak. Clone sizes are given selectively: once, few, many, or a class where the clone is expanded.

TRBJ1-2 NA TRBV30 TRBD1 TGTGCCTGGAGTGTACTTCAGGGGGCAGCTGGCTACACCTTC CAWSVLQGAAGYTF
TRBJ2-1 few TRBV5-1 TRBD1 TGCGCCAGCAGCTTGACGGGACAGTCATACAATGAGCAGTTCTTC CASSLTGQSYNEQFF
TRBJ1-6 NA TRBV2 TRBD1 TGTGCCAGCAGGGGGGGGGACAGGGGGACACCCCTCCACTTT CASRGGDRGTPLHF
TRBJ2-1 NA TRBV27 TRBD2 TGTGCCAGCAGTATACTAGCGCCGACCTACAATGAGCAGTTCTTC CASSILAPTYNEQFF
TRBJ1-5 NA TRBV6-5 NA TGTGCCAGCAGAAGCAGGGGATCGGGTAATCAGCCCCAGCATTTT CASRSRGSGNQPQHF
TRBJ2-1 NA TRBV30 TRBD2 TGTGCCGGGAAGGGCGGGACTAGCTCACAAAAGGGTTACAATGAGCAGTTCTTC CAGKGGTSSQKGYNEQFF
TRBJ2-1 NA TRBV6-5 NA TGTGCCAGCAGGGTCGAGGATGAGCAGTTCTTC CASRVEDEQFF
TRBJ1-1 NA TRBV6-6 NA TGTGCCAGCAGACGCGGGAATGAAGCTTTCTTT CASRRGNEAFF
TRBJ1-1 NA TRBV4-1 NA TGCGCCAGCAGCCAAGGGGGGCGCGTGGCTGAAGCTTTCTTT CASSQGGRVAEAFF
TRBJ2-1 NA TRBV9 NA TGTGCCAGCAGCGTAGCTAACGAGAATGAGCAGTTCTTC CASSVANENEQFF
TRBJ1-2 few TRBV11-2 NA TGTGCCAGCAGCTTAATAAAGCGGCGGTTTCACTATGGCTACACCTTC CASSLIKRRFHYGYTF
TRBJ2-1 few TRBV4-1 NA TGCGCCAGCAGCCAACAACTGAGCTCCTACAATGAGCAGTTCTTC CASSQQLSSYNEQFF
TRBJ2-7 NA TRBV6-6 TRBD2 TGTGCCAGCAGTTACTCGGCGGGGGAAGGCGAGCAGTACTTC CASSYSAGEGEQYF
TRBJ2-3 NA TRBV10-2 NA TGCGCCAGCAGTGAGTCGACCTCAGGGTCCCCAGATACGCAGTATTTT CASSESTSGSPDTQYF
TRBJ2-2 NA TRBV6-5 NA TGTGCCAGCAGTATTAGAGCCGGGGAGCTGTTTTTT CASSIRAGELFF
TRBJ2-5 NA TRBV30 TRBD2 TGTGCCTGGAGTGCCCTCACTAGCGGGGGCGGGGAGACCCAGTACTTC CAWSALTSGGGETQYF
TRBJ2-1 NA TRBV7-8 NA TGTGCCAGCAGCTTGGATAGCGGCGTTTCCTACAATGAGCAGTTCTTC CASSLDSGVSYNEQFF
TRBJ2-2 few TRBV7-3 NA TGTGCCAGCAGCTTAAAGGCAGGGGCGAACACCGGGGAGCTGTTTTTT CASSLKAGANTGELFF
TRBJ2-7 NA TRBV4-1 NA TGCGCCAGCAGCCTTGGTCGGCAGGGAGGCTCCTACGAGCAGTACTTC CASSLGRQGGSYEQYF
TRBJ2-5 NA TRBV7-2 NA TGTGCCAGCAGTCACGTAAAGGGGGAGCAGTACTTC CASSHVKGEQYF
TRBJ1-1 NA TRBV11-2 NA TGTGCCAGCAGCTTAGTGGCAGGGACTCGGAACACTGAAGCTTTCTTT CASSLVAGTRNTEAFF
TRBJ1-4 NA TRBV5-5 NA TGTGCCAGCAGCTTGGAGGGGGAGGAAAAACTGTTTTTT CASSLEGEEKLFF
TRBJ1-1 NA TRBV6-4 TRBD1 TGTGCCAGCAGCCTGACAGGGGTGAACACTGAAGCTTTCTTT CASSLTGVNTEAFF
TRBJ1-1 few TRBV5-1 NA TGCGCCAGCTTTGGAACCGAGGACCGCGGCCCGCAGCTGGGAATCAAACAGGCTCACACTGAAGCTTTCTTT CASFGTEDRGPQLGIKQAHTEAFF
TRBJ1-2 once TRBV18 NA TGTGCCAGCTCACCACCGGGGGGATTCTATGGCTACACCTTC CASSPPGGFYGYTF
TRBJ1-1 few TRBV15 NA TGTGCCACCAGCAGAGACAGACAGATTGAGTGGGACTTT CATSRDRQIEWDF
TRBJ1-5 once TRBV19 NA TGTGCCAGTATCGACAGCCAGCCTAATCAGCCCCAGCATTTT CASIDSQPNQPQHF
TRBJ1-3 NA TRBV19 TRBD1 TGTGCCAGTAGTATAAAGGGACAGGGCTTCTCTGGAAACACCATATATTTT CASSIKGQGFSGNTIYF
TRBJ1-2 few TRBV5-6 TRBD1 TGTGCCAGCAGCTTGACAGGGGGTAGTGGCTACACCTTC CASSLTGGSGYTF
TRBJ2-7 once TRBV5-4 TRBD2 TGTGCCAGCAGCACCGGCCCGACTAGCGGGGGTTCCGAGCAGTACTTC CASSTGPTSGGSEQYF
TRBJ2-3 NA TRBV7-9 TRBD2 TGTGCCAGCAGGTTGGGACTAGCGCCAGATACGCAGTATTTT CASRLGLAPDTQYF
TRBJ2-5 NA TRBV15 TRBD2 TGTGCCACCAGCAGAACACTAGCGACAAAGCAAGAGACCCAGTACTTC CATSRTLATKQETQYF
TRBJ2-5 once TRBV7-9 NA TGTGCCAGCAGCCCCCCCTCAGGGGAGGGGACCCAGTACTTC CASSPPSGEGTQYF
TRBJ1-1 NA TRBV29-1 NA TGCAGCGTTGAAAAGTCGAGGGGGAAGAACACTGAAGCTTTCTTT CSVEKSRGKNTEAFF
TRBJ1-1 NA TRBV4-1 TRBD1 TGCGCCAGCAGCCATAGACAGGGGCATGAAGCTTTCTTT CASSHRQGHEAFF
TRBJ1-1 NA TRBV4-2 TRBD1 TGTGCCAGCAGCCGGGACAGGGCAACTGAAGCTTTCTTT CASSRDRATEAFF
TRBJ2-7 once TRBV7-8 NA TGTGCCAGCAGCTTAGTAGCTGGGGGAGGTTACGAGCAGTACTTC CASSLVAGGGYEQYF
TRBJ1-5 NA TRBV15 NA TGTGCCACCAGCAGAGTGTCGCCAGGTCAGCCCCAGCATTTT CATSRVSPGQPQHF
TRBJ1-3 NA TRBV5-1 NA TGCGCCAGCAGCTTGCCAGGGGGAAACACCATATATTTT CASSLPGGNTIYF
TRBJ2-2 NA TRBV5-1 TRBD1 TGCGCCAGCAGCTTTTGGGGACAGGCAATAAGGAACACCGGGGAGCTGTTTTTT CASSFWGQAIRNTGELFF
TRBJ2-7 NA TRBV5-1 TRBD2 TGCGCCAGCAGCTTCCAACCTAGCGGTAGCTCCTACGAGCAGTACTTC CASSFQPSGSSYEQYF
TRBJ1-5 few TRBV2 NA TGTGCCAGCAGTGAGGGTGTCGGGGTGAGGCAGCCCCAGCATTTT CASSEGVGVRQPQHF
TRBJ2-7 NA TRBV27 TRBD2 TGTGCCAGCCGAGCGGGAGGTAGCTACGAGCAGTACTTC CASRAGGSYEQYF
TRBJ2-2 few TRBV18 TRBD1 TGTGCCAGCTCCCCGCAGGGACAGGGGCCTTACACCGGGGAGCTGTTTTTT CASSPQGQGPYTGELFF
TRBJ1-2 NA TRBV9 NA TGTGCCAGCAGCGTAGGCCGGGCACCGGGGGACTATGGCTACACCTTC CASSVGRAPGDYGYTF
TRBJ2-7 NA TRBV7-9 NA TGTGCCAGCAGCCCGTGGGAGGACTACGAGCAGTACTTC CASSPWEDYEQYF
TRBJ2-7 NA TRBV20-1 NA TGCAGAGCCGAAGCCCATGGCGAGCAGTACTTC CRAEAHGEQYF